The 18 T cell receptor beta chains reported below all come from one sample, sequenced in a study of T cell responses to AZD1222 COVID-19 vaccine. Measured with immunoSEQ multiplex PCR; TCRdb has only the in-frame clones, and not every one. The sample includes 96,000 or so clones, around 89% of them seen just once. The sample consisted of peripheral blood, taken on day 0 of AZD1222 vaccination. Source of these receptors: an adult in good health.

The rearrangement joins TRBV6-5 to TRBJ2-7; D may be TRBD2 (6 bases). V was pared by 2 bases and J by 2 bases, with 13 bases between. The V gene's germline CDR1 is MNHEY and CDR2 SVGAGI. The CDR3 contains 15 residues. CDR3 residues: CASSYTSGETYEQYF. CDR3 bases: TGTGCCAGCAGTTACACGTCGGGGGAAACCTACGAGCAGTACTTC.

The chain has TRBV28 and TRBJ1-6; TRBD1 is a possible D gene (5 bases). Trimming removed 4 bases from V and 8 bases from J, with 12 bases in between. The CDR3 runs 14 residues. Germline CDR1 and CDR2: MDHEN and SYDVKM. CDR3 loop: CASSWGTRDSPLHF. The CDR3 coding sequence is TGTGCCAGCAGTTGGGGGACTCGGGATTCACCCCTCCACTTT.

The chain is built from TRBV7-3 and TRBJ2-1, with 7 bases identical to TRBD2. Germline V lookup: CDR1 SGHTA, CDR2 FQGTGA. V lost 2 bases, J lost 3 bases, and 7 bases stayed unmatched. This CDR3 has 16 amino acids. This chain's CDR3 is CASSLGGRGNYNEQFF. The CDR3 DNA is TGTGCCAGCAGCTTAGGTGGGCGGGGGAACTACAATGAGCAGTTCTTC.

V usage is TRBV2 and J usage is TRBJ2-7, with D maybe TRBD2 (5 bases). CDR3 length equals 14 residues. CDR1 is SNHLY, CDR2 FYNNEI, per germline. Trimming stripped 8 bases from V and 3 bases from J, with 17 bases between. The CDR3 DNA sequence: TGTGCCAGCGATCGGCTGTTACGGGACTACGAGCAGTACTTC. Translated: CASDRLLRDYEQYF. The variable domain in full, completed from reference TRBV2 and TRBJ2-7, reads EPEVTQTPSHQVTQMGQEVILRCVPISNHLYFYWYRQILGQKVEFLVSFYNNEISEKSEIFDDQFSVERPDGSNFTLKIRSTKLEDSAMYFCASDRLLRDYEQYFGPGTRLTVT.

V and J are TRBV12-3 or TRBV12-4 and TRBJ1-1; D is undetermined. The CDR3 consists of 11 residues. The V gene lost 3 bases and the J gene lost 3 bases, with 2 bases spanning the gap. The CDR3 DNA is TGTGCCAGCAGTTTTTACACTGAAGCTTTCTTT. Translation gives CASSFYTEAFF.

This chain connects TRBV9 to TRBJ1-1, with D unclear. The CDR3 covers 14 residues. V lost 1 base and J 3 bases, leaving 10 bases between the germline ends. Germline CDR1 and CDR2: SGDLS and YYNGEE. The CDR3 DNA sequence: TGTGCCAGCAGCGTACAGGATTTGGACACTGAAGCTTTCTTT. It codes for CASSVQDLDTEAFF.

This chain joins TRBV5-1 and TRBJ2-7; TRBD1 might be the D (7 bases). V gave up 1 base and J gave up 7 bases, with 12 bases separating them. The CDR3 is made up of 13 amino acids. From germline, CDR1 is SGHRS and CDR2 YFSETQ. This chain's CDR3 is CASSLSPGGEQYF. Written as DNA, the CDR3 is TGCGCCAGCAGCTTGTCTCCAGGGGGGGAGCAGTACTTC.

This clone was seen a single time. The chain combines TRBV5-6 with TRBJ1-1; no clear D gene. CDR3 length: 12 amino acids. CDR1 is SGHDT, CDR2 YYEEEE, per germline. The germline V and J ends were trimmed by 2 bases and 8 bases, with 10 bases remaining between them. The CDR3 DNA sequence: TGTGCCAGCAGCTTCGTTGGCAAGGAAGCTTTCTTT. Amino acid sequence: CASSFVGKEAFF.

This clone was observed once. The CDR3 sequence: CASSLDTGELFF. The CDR3 nucleotides read TGTGCCAGCAGCTTAGATACCGGGGAGCTGTTTTTT. V gene TRBV11-3 combines with J gene TRBJ2-2; D not resolved. CDR1 and CDR2 from the germline V gene are SGHNT and YENEEA. The CDR3 is made up of 12 amino acids. Trimming cost V 0 bases and J 5 bases, with 1 base left between them.

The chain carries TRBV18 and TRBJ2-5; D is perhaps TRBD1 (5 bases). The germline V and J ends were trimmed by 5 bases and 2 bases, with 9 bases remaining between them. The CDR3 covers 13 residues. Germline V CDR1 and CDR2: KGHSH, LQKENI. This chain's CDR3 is CASSVRGQETQYF. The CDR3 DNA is TGTGCCAGCTCAGTAAGGGGTCAAGAGACCCAGTACTTC.

CDR3 in amino acids: CASSGARGYTF. Written as DNA, the CDR3 is TGTGCCAGCTCCGGGGCGCGAGGCTACACCTTC. The chain is built from TRBV5-6 and TRBJ1-2, with a weak D call TRBD1 (5 bases). V dropped 7 bases and J dropped 8 bases, with 12 bases sitting between them. Germline loops: CDR1 SGHDT, CDR2 YYEEEE. The CDR3 runs to 11 residues.

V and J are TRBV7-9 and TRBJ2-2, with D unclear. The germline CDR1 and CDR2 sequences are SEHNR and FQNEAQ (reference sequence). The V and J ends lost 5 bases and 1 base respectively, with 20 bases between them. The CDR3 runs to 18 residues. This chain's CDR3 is CASSRKPYVVGNTGELFF. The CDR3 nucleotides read TGTGCCAGCAGCCGAAAACCTTACGTTGTTGGGAACACCGGGGAGCTGTTTTTT.

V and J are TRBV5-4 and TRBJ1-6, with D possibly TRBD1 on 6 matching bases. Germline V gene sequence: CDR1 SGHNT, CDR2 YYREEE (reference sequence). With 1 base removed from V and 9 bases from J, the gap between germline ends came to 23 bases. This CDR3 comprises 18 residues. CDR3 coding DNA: TGTGCCAGCAGCTTGAAAGGCAGGGGTCCCGCTGCTCTTTCACCCCTCCACTTT. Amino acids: CASSLKGRGPAALSPLHF.

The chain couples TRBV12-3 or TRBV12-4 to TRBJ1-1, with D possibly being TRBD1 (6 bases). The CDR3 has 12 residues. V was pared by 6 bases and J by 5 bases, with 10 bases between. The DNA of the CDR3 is TGTGCCAGCAGAGAACAGGGAACTGAAGCTTTCTTT. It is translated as CASREQGTEAFF.

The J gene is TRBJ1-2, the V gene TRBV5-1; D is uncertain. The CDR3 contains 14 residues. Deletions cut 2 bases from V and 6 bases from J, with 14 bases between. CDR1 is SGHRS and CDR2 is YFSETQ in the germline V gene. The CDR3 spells CASSFDSQPDGYTF. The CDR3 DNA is TGCGCCAGCAGCTTCGACTCGCAGCCCGATGGCTACACCTTC.

CDR3 loop: CASSPGFGGRNTIYF. As DNA, the CDR3 is TGTGCCAGCAGCCCGGGGTTTGGGGGCCGGAACACCATATATTTT. The rearrangement uses TRBV4-2 and TRBJ1-3, with D perhaps TRBD1 (6 bases). Germline values: CDR1 LGHNA, CDR2 YNFKEQ. The V and J ends lost 4 bases and 7 bases respectively, with 17 bases between them. CDR3 length: 15 residues.

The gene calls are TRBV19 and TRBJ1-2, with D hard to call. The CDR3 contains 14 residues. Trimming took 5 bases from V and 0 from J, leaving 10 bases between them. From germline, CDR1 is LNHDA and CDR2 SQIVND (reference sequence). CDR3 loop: CASSVIGTNYGYTF. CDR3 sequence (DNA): TGTGCCAGTAGTGTTATAGGGACTAACTATGGCTACACCTTC.

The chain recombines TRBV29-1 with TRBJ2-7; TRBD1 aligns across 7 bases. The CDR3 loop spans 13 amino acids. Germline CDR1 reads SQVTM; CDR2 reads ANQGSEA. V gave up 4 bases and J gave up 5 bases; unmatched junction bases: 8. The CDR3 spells CSVVGQDGNEQYF. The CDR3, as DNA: TGCAGCGTTGTAGGACAGGATGGGAACGAGCAGTACTTC.